The 30 T cell receptor beta chains below all came from one sample that was sequenced in a study of T cells after yellow fever vaccination. TCRdb used MiXCR to reprocess the 5' RACE reads, holding one entry per CDR3 protein. The sample holds over 25,000 distinct CDR3 sequences, under 5.5% seen once. The sequences come from PBMCs, either bulk or a sorted T-cell subset (CD4+, CD8+, memory, or dextramer-sorted; not recorded which), collected 15 days after the yellow fever booster vaccination. Receptor source: a young man who received the YFV17D yellow fever vaccine.

At least ten counts were recorded for this clonotype. The chain recombines TRBV20-1 with TRBJ2-5; the D call may be TRBD1 or TRBD2 (5 bases each). There are 13 residues in the CDR3. V lost 5 bases and J 5 bases, leaving 15 bases between the germline ends. Germline V gene lookup returns CDR1 DFQATT and CDR2 SNEGSKA (reference sequence). CDR3 DNA sequence: TGCAGTGCTCGGGACGGCCTTGGGGAGACCCAGTACTTC. It translates to CSARDGLGETQYF.

This clonotype was detected many times. The V call is TRBV20-1, the J call TRBJ2-5; D gene ambiguous. Germline CDR1 DFQATT, CDR2 SNEGSKA (reference sequence). This CDR3 comprises 14 residues. V lost 1 base and J 5 bases, leaving 14 bases between the germline ends. The CDR3 here is CSARGFSDSETQYF. The CDR3 DNA follows: TGCAGTGCTAGAGGTTTTTCGGATTCGGAGACCCAGTACTTC.

This clonotype appeared many times. This chain connects TRBV30 to TRBJ1-2, with D possibly being TRBD1 (5 bases). V lost 5 bases, J lost 7 bases, and 23 bases lay in between. Germline lookup yields CDR1 GTSNPN and CDR2 SVGIG (reference sequence). This CDR3 is built from 15 residues. CDR3 in amino acids: CAWAAGEVARSGYTF. In nucleotides, the CDR3 is TGTGCCTGGGCGGCGGGGGAAGTAGCTAGGTCTGGCTACACCTTC. Filled out from reference TRBV30 and TRBJ1-2, the complete variable domain reads SQTIHQWPATLVQPVGSPLSLECTVEGTSNPNLYWYRQAAGRGLQLLFYSVGIGQISSEVPQNLSASRPQDRQFILSSKKLLLSDSGFYLCAWAAGEVARSGYTFGSGTRLTVV.

This clonotype was detected many times. The chain uses TRBV9 and TRBJ2-7; 7 bases map to TRBD1. This CDR3 region has 15 residues. After removal of 1 base from V and 5 bases from J, the junction contained 9 bases not matched to a gene. Germline-derived CDR1 and CDR2 are SGDLS and YYNGEE. CDR3 in amino acids: CASSVSHRGSNEQYF. CDR3 DNA sequence: TGTGCCAGCAGCGTAAGTCACAGGGGAAGCAACGAGCAGTACTTC.

This clonotype has a count of ten or more. CDR3 protein: CASSSTGGYTEAFF. CDR3 nucleotides: TGTGCCAGCAGCTCCACAGGGGGTTACACTGAAGCTTTCTTT. This rearrangement joins TRBV9 to TRBJ1-1; 8 bases match TRBD1. Germline loops: CDR1 SGDLS, CDR2 YYNGEE. This CDR3 is 14 amino acids long. V gave up 4 bases and J gave up 3 bases; unmatched junction bases: 5.

This clonotype has a single count. This could be a read error, since a much larger clone is one nucleotide away. The J gene is TRBJ1-6, the V gene TRBV9, with a tentative D call TRBD1 (5 bases). CDR1 is SGDLS and CDR2 is YYNGEE in the germline V gene. This CDR3 has 16 residues. The chain's CDR3 is CDSSPHEGSTSSPLHF. DNA of the CDR3: TGTGACAGCAGCCCTCACGAGGGGTCTACGAGTTCACCCCTCCACTTT.

As concerns this clonotype: A much larger clone differs from this one at a single base, so this may be a read error. This chain links TRBV19 with TRBJ2-1; 11 bases map to TRBD2. Trimming cost V 6 bases and J 9 bases; bases outside gene matches: 10. CDR3 length equals 15 residues. Per germline, CDR1 LNHDA and CDR2 SQIVND (reference sequence). CDR3 coding DNA: TGTGCCAGTAGAGAACTAGCGGGAGAAACGGGTGAGCAGTTCTTC. Protein: CASRELAGETGEQFF.

This clonotype was seen many times. The chain has TRBV20-1 and TRBJ2-7; 14 nucleotides align to TRBD2. Germline loops: CDR1 DFQATT, CDR2 SNEGSKA (reference sequence). After removal of 0 bases from V and 3 bases from J, the junction contained 4 bases not matched to a gene. This CDR3 has 16 amino acids. The CDR3 DNA reads as TGCAGTGCTAGAGATCCCGGGACTAGCGGGAGCTACGAGCAGTACTTC. Amino acid sequence: CSARDPGTSGSYEQYF.

This clonotype was picked up many times. The rearrangement links TRBV5-1 to TRBJ2-1, with a possible D match to TRBD2 (6 bases). From germline, CDR1 is SGHRS and CDR2 YFSETQ. CDR3 length: 15 amino acids. The V end was cut by 1 base, the J end by 2 bases, with 10 bases between. The CDR3 nucleotides are TGCGCCAGCAGCTTGCGGGAGCAAGCCTACAATGAGCAGTTCTTC. This sequence encodes CASSLREQAYNEQFF.

To note about this clonotype: A clone one base away is much larger, so this may be a read error. The V gene is TRBV5-1, the J gene TRBJ2-1; no clear D gene. Germline CDR1 and CDR2: SGHRS and YFSETQ. V was clipped by 1 base and J by 2 bases, with 10 bases between them. CDR3 length: 15 residues. The CDR3 coding sequence is TGCGCCAGCAGCTTGCGGGTGCAAGCCTACAATGAGCAGTTCTTC. Translating gives CASSLRVQAYNEQFF.

This clonotype was seen at least ten times. This chain links TRBV7-9 with TRBJ2-1; a weak D match, TRBD2 (6 bases). Per the germline V gene, CDR1 is SEHNR and CDR2 is FQNEAQ (reference sequence). The CDR3 totals 17 residues. The V end was cut by 5 bases, the J end by 6 bases, with 23 bases between. The chain's CDR3 is CASSLGLPTRGVNEQFF. CDR3 DNA sequence: TGTGCCAGCAGCCTTGGACTACCGACGAGAGGGGTCAATGAGCAGTTCTTC.

This clonotype was seen ten or more times. V and J are TRBV7-2 and TRBJ1-1; no clear D. Trimming removed 1 base at V and 5 bases at J, with 11 bases between. The germline gives CDR1 SGHTA, CDR2 FQGNSA. This CDR3 contains 14 residues. The DNA for the CDR3 is TGTGCCAGCAGCTTAGGGTCAGGCTGGACTGAAGCTTTCTTT. Protein sequence: CASSLGSGWTEAFF.

The table lists this clonotype with many counts. The chain combines TRBV5-4 with TRBJ2-5; D is perhaps TRBD2 (5 bases). The CDR3 totals 13 residues. Germline lookup yields CDR1 SGHNT and CDR2 YYREEE (reference sequence). V was trimmed by 3 bases and J by 5 bases, leaving 11 bases between them. CDR3 protein: CASSSEGRETQYF. The CDR3 DNA reads as TGTGCCAGCAGCTCTGAGGGAAGGGAGACCCAGTACTTC.

This clonotype was observed at least ten times. This chain uses TRBV7-9 with TRBJ2-5; TRBD2 matches 10 bases. The junction had 2 bases not matched to a gene; V was cut back by 5 bases and J by 2 bases. Germline values: CDR1 SEHNR, CDR2 FQNEAQ (reference sequence). This CDR3 is 14 amino acids long. This chain's CDR3 is CASSRLAGQETQYF. Here the CDR3 DNA reads TGTGCCAGCAGCCGACTAGCGGGTCAAGAGACCCAGTACTTC. Filled out from reference TRBV7-9 and TRBJ2-5, the complete variable domain reads DTGVSQNPRHKITKRGQNVTFRCDPISEHNRLYWYRQTLGQGPEFLTYFQNEAQLEKSRLLSDRFSAERPKGSFSTLEIQRTEQGDSAMYLCASSRLAGQETQYFGPGTRLLVL.

The table lists this clonotype with many counts. The chain employs TRBV7-6 and TRBJ1-3, with D unresolved. Trimming stripped 2 bases from V and 0 bases from J, with 14 bases between. CDR1 is SGHVS and CDR2 is FNYEAQ in the germline V gene. The CDR3 runs to 17 residues. The CDR3 DNA sequence: TGTGCCAGCAGCTTACAGGCGACACCCAACTCTGGAAACACCATATATTTT. It specifies CASSLQATPNSGNTIYF.

This clonotype appeared many times. The DNA of the CDR3 is TGCGCCAGCTGTCCCAGGGGACCGTCCGTCCACGAGCAGTACTTC. This encodes CASCPRGPSVHEQYF. The rearrangement uses TRBV5-1 and TRBJ2-7; the D gene is possibly TRBD1 (6 bases). The CDR3 runs to 15 residues. Deletions cut 7 bases from V and 5 bases from J, with 22 bases between. Germline-derived CDR1 and CDR2 are SGHRS and YFSETQ.

This clonotype was counted many times. This chain joins TRBV7-2 and TRBJ1-1; weak D call: TRBD1 (6 bases). The CDR3 has 13 amino acids. The V end lost 3 bases, the J end lost 5 bases, and 10 bases lay between the germline ends. Looked up from germline, CDR1 is SGHTA and CDR2 is FQGNSA. CDR3 protein: CASSLTGHTEAFF. The CDR3, as DNA: TGTGCCAGCAGCTTGACAGGACATACTGAAGCTTTCTTT.

This clonotype was recorded many times. CDR3: CASKGDTLQGEQYF. The DNA for the CDR3 is TGTGCCAGCAAGGGGGACACCCTGCAGGGCGAGCAGTACTTC. The chain employs TRBV11-1 and TRBJ2-7; possibly TRBD1 for D (6 bases). Trimming stripped 7 bases from V and 6 bases from J, with 19 bases between. This CDR3 spans 14 amino acids. The germline V gene encodes CDR1 SGHAT and CDR2 FQDESV (reference sequence).

This clonotype was detected ten times or more. The chain links TRBV6-5 to TRBJ2-3; TRBD2 aligns across 9 bases. The germline CDR1 and CDR2 sequences are MNHEY and SVGAGI. With 0 bases clipped from V and 6 bases from J, the junction kept 10 bases outside the gene matches. This CDR3 is 17 amino acids long. The CDR3: CASSYSLGAGGRDTQYF. Here the CDR3 DNA reads TGTGCCAGCAGTTACTCCCTCGGAGCGGGAGGCCGGGATACGCAGTATTTT.

This clonotype was seen repeatedly, ten times or more. The V and J genes are TRBV7-8 and TRBJ2-7; TRBD2 matches 8 bases. The V gene end was trimmed by 4 bases and the J gene end by 6 bases; junction bases not matched to a gene: 11. Per the germline V gene, CDR1 is SGHVS and CDR2 is FQNEAQ. The CDR3 extends over 15 amino acids. CDR3 loop: CASSYTGGPWAEQYF. CDR3 in DNA: TGTGCCAGCAGCTACACGGGAGGGCCTTGGGCCGAGCAGTACTTC.

This clonotype came up a few times. The chain is built from TRBV27 and TRBJ1-3; D may be TRBD1 (5 bases). Germline values: CDR1 MNHEY, CDR2 SMNVEV (reference sequence). This CDR3 is 16 amino acids long. Trimming removed 8 bases from V and 0 bases from J, with 17 bases in between. The chain's CDR3 is CASSKVRGPSGNTIYF. The CDR3 DNA reads as TGTGCCAGCTCCAAAGTTAGGGGCCCCTCTGGAAACACCATATATTTT.

This clonotype occurred many times. This sequence joins TRBV6-5 and TRBJ2-7; the D gene is possibly TRBD2 (6 bases). The CDR3 runs to 12 residues. V lost 2 bases to trimming and J lost 4 bases, with 6 bases between them. The germline V gene encodes CDR1 MNHEY and CDR2 SVGAGI. CDR3 coding DNA: TGTGCCAGCAGTTACGCGGGATACGAGCAGTACTTC. Protein sequence: CASSYAGYEQYF.

There are many counts of this clonotype. The rearrangement joins TRBV29-1 to TRBJ2-7; possible D gene TRBD2, 6 bases. Germline assignment: CDR1 SQVTM and CDR2 ANQGSEA. This CDR3 is built from 14 residues. The V end lost 4 bases, the J end lost 4 bases, and 17 bases lay between the germline ends. DNA of the CDR3: TGCAGCGTTGCCGGTCCGGGGAGGAGGTACGAGCAGTACTTC. It encodes CSVAGPGRRYEQYF.

This clonotype was observed at least ten times. The chain carries TRBV6-5 and TRBJ2-3, with 7 nucleotides matching TRBD2. The CDR3 is 14 residues long. V lost 2 bases, J lost 4 bases, and 3 bases stayed unmatched. Germline V CDR1 and CDR2: MNHEY, SVGAGI. The CDR3 region has the DNA TGTGCCAGCAGTTACGGGAGGGCCGCAGATACGCAGTATTTT. This sequence encodes CASSYGRAADTQYF.

This clonotype was seen a handful of times. This chain joins TRBV5-4 and TRBJ2-7, with D perhaps TRBD1 (5 bases). Germline V gives CDR1 SGHNT, CDR2 YYREEE (reference sequence). The CDR3 length is 15 residues. Trimming shortened V by 1 base and J by 5 bases, and 16 bases separated the two germline ends. Written as DNA, the CDR3 is TGTGCCAGCAGCTTGAACCAGGGTGTTTCTAACGAGCAGTACTTC. Protein: CASSLNQGVSNEQYF.

This clonotype was counted many times. The rearrangement uses TRBV12-3 or TRBV12-4 and TRBJ1-1; the match to TRBD1 covers 7 bases. CDR3 size: 15 residues. Trimming at V came to 5 bases and at J to 3 bases, leaving 9 bases not matched to a gene. CDR3 bases: TGTGCCAGCAGTACGAGTACAGGGGTGGACACTGAAGCTTTCTTT. It specifies CASSTSTGVDTEAFF.

This clonotype was observed at least ten times. The V and J genes are TRBV10-3 and TRBJ2-1, with a possible D match to TRBD1 (6 bases). Germline assignment: CDR1 ENHRY and CDR2 SYGVKD. The CDR3 is 14 residues long. The germline V and J ends were trimmed by 2 bases and 7 bases, with 12 bases remaining between them. The CDR3 region has the DNA TGTGCCATCAGTGAGGGACAGATAGGGAATGAGCAGTTCTTC. It specifies CAISEGQIGNEQFF.

There are many counts of this clonotype. The rearrangement uses TRBV10-3 and TRBJ2-5, with D maybe TRBD2 (6 bases). V lost 9 bases and J lost 2, with 13 bases in between. The CDR3 spans 13 residues. Germline lookup yields CDR1 ENHRY and CDR2 SYGVKD. CDR3 region: CAIGTPLQETQYF. The CDR3 region has the DNA TGTGCCATTGGGACTCCGCTACAAGAGACCCAGTACTTC.

Regarding this clonotype: A much larger clonotype is one base distant, so this may be a read error. The chain employs TRBV12-3 or TRBV12-4 and TRBJ2-1; 9 bases are a match to TRBD1. The CDR3 contains 15 residues. The DNA of the CDR3 is TGTACCAGCAGTTCTCGTTCGGGACAGGGAAATGAGCAGTTCTTC. Translation: CTSSSRSGQGNEQFF.

This clonotype was seen at least ten times. CDR3 nucleotide sequence: TGCAGTGCTAAAGGGCTAGCGGGTTCCCAAGAGACCCAGTACTTC. Amino acid sequence: CSAKGLAGSQETQYF. The chain links TRBV20-1 to TRBJ2-5; 8 nucleotides align to TRBD2. Germline V gives CDR1 DFQATT, CDR2 SNEGSKA (reference sequence). The CDR3 runs to 15 residues. V lost 4 bases, J lost 1 base, and 8 bases stayed unmatched.